The present T cell receptor (beta chain) was sequenced within a study of cytomegalovirus exposure and HLA in healthy donors. Regarding this clone: Its matching antigen is unknown.

General study findings and limits: The authors enumerated over 150 TCR beta chains as linked to cytomegalovirus. According to a subsequent analysis, TCR clusters identified in the first cohort showed a tendency to co-occur across the 120 or so validation repertoires.

Data came from immunoSEQ multiplex PCR; TCRdb stores just in-frame clones and leaves some out. The sample has roughly 270,000 clones; 70% to 90% are singletons. The CDR3 loop spans 14 amino acids. Germline V lookup: CDR1 SGHRS, CDR2 YFSETQ. The rearrangement joins TRBV5-1 to TRBJ2-5, with a weak D call TRBD2 (6 bases). The source material was PBMCs. This receptor was taken from a young woman in good health and CMV-seronegative. The CDR3 region is CAAGSPGEQETQYF. CDR3 DNA sequence: TGCGCGGCTGGGTCTCCGGGAGAGCAAGAGACCCAGTACTTC.